A selection of T cell receptor beta chains follows, all from one sample in a study of OX40 agonist ivuxolimab in advanced cancers. Profiled with immunoSEQ multiplex PCR; TCRdb holds only in-frame clones, not every one. The sample consists of about 53,000 clones, roughly 80% of them appearing once. The sequencing used CD4+ or CD8+ T cells sorted from blood, collected in a trial of the OX40 agonist ivuxolimab. Every receptor here comes from an adult with an advanced solid tumor such as melanoma, head and neck, liver or kidney cancer. Both conserved end residues are part of each CDR3. Size is stated for part of the rows, as once, few or many counts, or as a class when the clone is expanded.

j_gene: TRBJ2-1; abundance: once; v_gene: TRBV5-1; CDR3aa: CASSLDGQGHNEQFF
j_gene: TRBJ1-5; abundance: NA; v_gene: TRBV6-1; CDR3aa: CASSQPGPNQPQHF
j_gene: TRBJ1-5; abundance: few; v_gene: TRBV6-6; CDR3aa: CASTFGGQGQPQHF
j_gene: TRBJ1-4; abundance: NA; v_gene: TRBV7-9; CDR3aa: CASSPGAQGEKLFF
j_gene: TRBJ2-7; abundance: NA; v_gene: TRBV15; CDR3aa: CATSRDLGEQYF
j_gene: TRBJ2-7; abundance: NA; v_gene: TRBV14; CDR3aa: CASSHSRPYEQYF
j_gene: TRBJ2-3; abundance: NA; v_gene: TRBV7-2; CDR3aa: CASSLQSGRRTDTQYF
j_gene: TRBJ2-5; abundance: NA; v_gene: TRBV6-5; CDR3aa: CASSYRAGLETQYF
j_gene: TRBJ2-1; abundance: NA; v_gene: TRBV25-1; CDR3aa: CASIKQGVQFF
j_gene: TRBJ2-1; abundance: NA; v_gene: TRBV29-1; CDR3aa: CSVDGLPSGLGDEQFF
j_gene: TRBJ1-2; abundance: NA; v_gene: TRBV5-1; CDR3aa: CASSPSAGGGYYGYTF
j_gene: TRBJ1-4; abundance: NA; v_gene: TRBV30; CDR3aa: CAWSVGQNNEKLFF
j_gene: TRBJ1-5; abundance: many; v_gene: TRBV28; CDR3aa: CASSLWESNQPQHF
j_gene: TRBJ2-2; abundance: NA; v_gene: TRBV7-2; CDR3aa: CASRPTSGRASGELFF
j_gene: TRBJ2-5; abundance: NA; v_gene: TRBV30; CDR3aa: CAWSRDRGQETQYF
j_gene: TRBJ2-2; abundance: NA; v_gene: TRBV5-1; CDR3aa: CASSSTGLGTGELFF
j_gene: TRBJ1-5; abundance: NA; v_gene: TRBV2; CDR3aa: CASNPRGRNQPQHF
j_gene: TRBJ1-1; abundance: NA; v_gene: TRBV11-3; CDR3aa: CASSPRDRGPEAFF
j_gene: TRBJ1-2; abundance: NA; v_gene: TRBV5-4; CDR3aa: CASSPPAGGAYYGYTF
j_gene: TRBJ2-7; abundance: NA; v_gene: TRBV6-6; CDR3aa: CASSATQGGEQYF
j_gene: TRBJ1-1; abundance: NA; v_gene: TRBV25-1; CDR3aa: CASSESPQANTEAFF
j_gene: TRBJ2-2; abundance: NA; v_gene: TRBV18; CDR3aa: CASSPSGGSGELFF
j_gene: NA; abundance: once; v_gene: TRBV7-2; CDR3aa: CASSVGLAASYEQYF
j_gene: TRBJ2-3; abundance: few; v_gene: TRBV2; CDR3aa: CASSPGTSGRSTDTQYF
j_gene: TRBJ2-3; abundance: NA; v_gene: TRBV7-2; CDR3aa: CASSRDPGDTQYF
j_gene: TRBJ2-2; abundance: NA; v_gene: TRBV7-2; CDR3aa: CASSFGTAFTGELFF
j_gene: TRBJ1-2; abundance: NA; v_gene: TRBV19; CDR3aa: CASSIFTGDGYTF
j_gene: TRBJ1-1; abundance: few; v_gene: TRBV28; CDR3aa: CASSPVRGNTEAFF
j_gene: TRBJ2-5; abundance: NA; v_gene: TRBV10-2; CDR3aa: CASKLAGEETQYF
j_gene: NA; abundance: NA; v_gene: TRBV5-1; CDR3aa: CASSLNYQGTQYF
j_gene: TRBJ2-7; abundance: NA; v_gene: TRBV11-3; CDR3aa: CASSLNDNYEQYF
j_gene: TRBJ2-5; abundance: once; v_gene: TRBV28; CDR3aa: CASSSAGQGNEETQYF
j_gene: TRBJ2-7; abundance: NA; v_gene: TRBV9; CDR3aa: CASSVGTDSYEQYF
j_gene: TRBJ2-1; abundance: NA; v_gene: TRBV11-3; CDR3aa: CASSLDWGSEQFF
j_gene: TRBJ1-2; abundance: NA; v_gene: TRBV7-8; CDR3aa: CASSLGGATGYTF
j_gene: TRBJ1-5; abundance: NA; v_gene: TRBV6-1; CDR3aa: CASSVDRLGASNQPQHF
j_gene: TRBJ2-7; abundance: few; v_gene: TRBV2; CDR3aa: CASNWLLFPGQGEGEQYF
j_gene: TRBJ2-7; abundance: NA; v_gene: TRBV6-6; CDR3aa: CASTEGLSYEQYF
j_gene: TRBJ2-3; abundance: NA; v_gene: TRBV10-3; CDR3aa: CAIGNQREGADTQYF
j_gene: TRBJ1-2; abundance: NA; v_gene: TRBV11-2; CDR3aa: CASSFSPLGQTANYGYTF
j_gene: TRBJ2-2; abundance: NA; v_gene: TRBV5-5; CDR3aa: CASSLLLANTGELFF